This T cell receptor (beta chain) was recorded in a study of blood T cell repertoires in COVID-19. Study at large: Sample material is recorded as cDNA or gDNA derived from T cells, B-cell-depleted T cells, or PBMCs.

In assigning cohorts, the study relied on participant-reported clinical history. In germline, CDR1 is GTSNPN, CDR2 SVGIG (reference sequence). V lost 3 bases and J lost 8; bases outside the gene matches: 7. There are 14 residues in the CDR3. Original methodology: Amplifying reference gene primers gave estimates of nucleated cell counts. Repertoires were generated with immunoSEQ multiplex PCR, while TCRdb's copy carries only in-frame clones and drops some. V and J calls and clone size come straight from that table; D and trimming were deduced from the DNA. This table holds roughly 140,000 clones, 75% to 90% found once.

This chain connects TRBV30 to TRBJ1-6; 7 bases are a match to TRBD1. This receptor was obtained from a man in his forties or fifties in a cohort exposed to, infected with or recovered from COVID-19 (not recorded which). The sample taken for sequencing was PBMCs or T cells enriched from blood (not recorded which). The CDR3 reads CAWRSATGYSPLHF. The CDR3, as DNA: TGTGCCTGGAGGTCCGCGACAGGGTATTCACCCCTCCACTTT.